Listed below are T cell receptor beta chains from one sample, sequenced in a study of cytomegalovirus exposure and HLA in healthy donors. Assay: immunoSEQ multiplex PCR; the TCRdb copy retains only in-frame clones and omits some. The sample yields roughly 160,000 clones, 60% to 85% seen once. Sequences were obtained from PBMCs. Receptor source: a woman in her forties or fifties in good health and CMV-seropositive. The CDR3 runs from the conserved cysteine through the conserved F or W. Expanded clones get a size class; other rows say once, few or many, or leave the size out.

TRBV19 | - | CASTQNPRQGATDTEAFF
TRBV6-1 | - | CASSEAAQPQHF
TRBV28 | - | CASSLVDRAYEQYF
TRBV5-4 | - | CASSSGSLEAFF
TRBV9 | - | CASSVARTTYEQYF
TRBV25-1 | - | CASSEWRTSSYNEQFF
TRBV28 | - | CASSRPGQGGGNQPQHF
TRBV27 | - | CASRKGEEGGYTF
TRBV2 | - | CASSEMGQSYGYTF
TRBV28 | - | CASSSPSGNGANVLTF
TRBV12-5 | few | CASGPTGLSAQPQHF
TRBV28 | - | CASSLTYTSWYGYTF
TRBV9 | - | CASSVSGGVNSPLHF
TRBV7-2 | - | CASSPRTSGRTGELFF
TRBV11-2 | - | CASSLGSAGIGETQYF
TRBV4-3 | - | CASSKYPLAGGRDTQYF
TRBV19 | - | CASSVLGQGTHQPQHF
TRBV11-2 | few | CASSLGGPGADEQYF
TRBV7-2 | - | CASSRDRGTGELFF
TRBV19 | - | CASKRQGVQPQHF
TRBV5-1 | - | CASSPGGLAGANEQFF
TRBV4-1 | few | CASSLGGKTEAFF
TRBV27 | - | CASSFRRDSYNEQFF
TRBV5-4 | - | CASSLEQTNTEAFF